This TCR beta chain was recovered during a study of blood T cell repertoires in COVID-19. Overall study: COVID-19 samples from acute and convalescent phases originated in the United States, Italy and Spain. PBMCs, B-cell-depleted T cells, or T cells were the source of the cDNA or gDNA that made up the material.

In the original workflow: Estimates of nucleated cell counts were drawn from the amplification of reference gene primers. TCRdb's copy holds only in-frame clones and misses some; the assay was immunoSEQ multiplex PCR. V and J calls and clone size come straight from that table; D and trimming were deduced from the DNA. This sample yields some 150,000 clones, of which approximately 91% are seen a single time; 2.4% belongs to the top ten. CDR3 length: 15 amino acids. V lost 5 bases to trimming and J lost 6 bases; unmatched junction nucleotides: 5. Germline V gene lookup returns CDR1 SGHAT and CDR2 FQNNGV.

The sequence derives from a woman in her seventies with acute or convalescent COVID-19. The sequencing input was peripheral blood. The chain joins TRBV11-2 to TRBJ2-1; 12 bases are shared with TRBD2. The CDR3, as DNA: TGTGCCAGCAGCAACCTAGCGGGGGGGCTCAATGAGCAGTTCTTC. It specifies CASSNLAGGLNEQFF. The variable domain in full, with the rest retrieved from reference TRBV11-2 and TRBJ2-1, is EAGVAQSPRYKIIEKRQSVAFWCNPISGHATLYWYQQILGQGPKLLIQFQNNGVVDDSQLPKDRFSAERLKGVDSTLKIQPAKLEDSAVYLCASSNLAGGLNEQFFGPGTRLTVL.